This T cell receptor beta chain stems from a study of shared clonotypes between healthy human individuals. Only in-frame clones appear in the TCRdb table, and some are missing; sequencing was by immunoSEQ multiplex PCR. The sample carries some 2 million clones, 85% to 95% recorded once. The CDR3 contains 12 residues. Deletions cut 9 bases from V and 6 bases from J, with 14 bases between. Germline V gene sequence: CDR1 WNHNN, CDR2 SYGVQD (reference sequence). The sequence derives from a man younger than 35 in good health. Source material: naive CD4+ T cells sorted from blood. The subset: CD45RA+ positively selected. The rearrangement uses TRBV10-1 and TRBJ1-2; no clear D gene. This CDR3 is CARIAGPDGYTF. CDR3 sequence (DNA): TGCGCCAGAATCGCGGGTCCGGATGGCTACACCTTC.